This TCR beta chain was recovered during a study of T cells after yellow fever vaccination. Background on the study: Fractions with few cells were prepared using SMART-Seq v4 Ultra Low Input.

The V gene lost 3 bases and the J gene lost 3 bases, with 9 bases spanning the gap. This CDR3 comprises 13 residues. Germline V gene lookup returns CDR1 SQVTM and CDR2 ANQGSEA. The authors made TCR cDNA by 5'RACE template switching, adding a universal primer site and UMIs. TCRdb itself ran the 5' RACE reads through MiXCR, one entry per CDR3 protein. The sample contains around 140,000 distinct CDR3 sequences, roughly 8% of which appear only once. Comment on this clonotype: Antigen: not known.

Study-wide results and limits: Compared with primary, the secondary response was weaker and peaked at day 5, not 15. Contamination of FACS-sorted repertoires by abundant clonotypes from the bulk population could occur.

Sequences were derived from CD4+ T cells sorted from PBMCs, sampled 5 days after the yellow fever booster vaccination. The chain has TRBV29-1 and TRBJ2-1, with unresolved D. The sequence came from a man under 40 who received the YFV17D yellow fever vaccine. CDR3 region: CSVDSVSYNEQFF. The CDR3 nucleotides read TGCAGCGTTGACAGTGTTAGCTACAATGAGCAGTTCTTC.